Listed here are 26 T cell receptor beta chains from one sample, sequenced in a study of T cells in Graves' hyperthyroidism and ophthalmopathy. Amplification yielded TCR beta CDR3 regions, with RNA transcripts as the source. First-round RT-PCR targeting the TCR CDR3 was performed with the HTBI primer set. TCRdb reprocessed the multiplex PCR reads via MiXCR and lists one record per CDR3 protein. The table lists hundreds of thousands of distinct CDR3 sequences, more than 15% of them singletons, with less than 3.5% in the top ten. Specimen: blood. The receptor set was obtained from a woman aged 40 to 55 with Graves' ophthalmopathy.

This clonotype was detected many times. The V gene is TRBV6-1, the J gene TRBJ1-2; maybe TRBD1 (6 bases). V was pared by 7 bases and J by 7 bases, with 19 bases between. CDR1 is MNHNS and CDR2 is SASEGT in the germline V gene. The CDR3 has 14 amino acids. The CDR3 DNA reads TGTGCCAGCAATGACGGGCGGGGGCCGCGTGGCTACACCTTC. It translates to CASNDGRGPRGYTF.

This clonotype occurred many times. The CDR3 DNA reads as TGTGCCAGCAGTTCCACGGTGGGCGCCTACAATGAGCAGTTCTTC. It codes for CASSSTVGAYNEQFF. The rearrangement uses TRBV28 and TRBJ2-1; D gene uncertain. Trimming removed 4 bases from V and 2 bases from J, with 12 bases in between. The length of the CDR3 is 15 residues. Looked up from germline, CDR1 is MDHEN and CDR2 is SYDVKM.

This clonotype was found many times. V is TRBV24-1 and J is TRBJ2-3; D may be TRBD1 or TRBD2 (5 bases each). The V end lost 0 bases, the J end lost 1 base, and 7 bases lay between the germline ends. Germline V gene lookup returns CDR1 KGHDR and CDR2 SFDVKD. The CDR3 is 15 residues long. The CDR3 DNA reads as TGTGCCACCAGTGATTTGGGGGGAGGCACAGATACGCAGTATTTT. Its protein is CATSDLGGGTDTQYF.

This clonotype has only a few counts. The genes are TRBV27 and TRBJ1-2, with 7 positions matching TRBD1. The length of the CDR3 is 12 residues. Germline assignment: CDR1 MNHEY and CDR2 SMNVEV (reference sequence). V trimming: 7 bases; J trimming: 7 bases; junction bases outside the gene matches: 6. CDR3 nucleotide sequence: TGTGCCAGCAAAGGCGACAGGGCTGGCTACACCTTC. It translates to CASKGDRAGYTF.

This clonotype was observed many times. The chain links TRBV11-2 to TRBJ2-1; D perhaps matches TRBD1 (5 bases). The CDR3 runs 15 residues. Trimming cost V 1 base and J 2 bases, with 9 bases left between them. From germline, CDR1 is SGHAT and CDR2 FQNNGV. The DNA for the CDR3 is TGTGCCAGCAGCTTAGGGCCAGGGACCTACAATGAGCAGTTCTTC. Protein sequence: CASSLGPGTYNEQFF.

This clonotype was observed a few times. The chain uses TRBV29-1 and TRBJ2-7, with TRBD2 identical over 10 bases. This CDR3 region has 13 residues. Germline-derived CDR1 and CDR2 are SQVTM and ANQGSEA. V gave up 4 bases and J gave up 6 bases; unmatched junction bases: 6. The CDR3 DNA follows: TGCAGCGTTGCGGAGCGGGAGGGTGGCGAGCAGTACTTC. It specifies CSVAEREGGEQYF.

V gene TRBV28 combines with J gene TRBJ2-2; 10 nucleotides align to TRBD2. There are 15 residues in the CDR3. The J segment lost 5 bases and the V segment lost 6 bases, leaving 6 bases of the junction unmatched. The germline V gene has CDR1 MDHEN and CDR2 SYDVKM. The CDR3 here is CASRGLAFGTGELFF. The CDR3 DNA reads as TGTGCCAGCAGGGGACTAGCGTTCGGTACCGGGGAGCTGTTTTTT.

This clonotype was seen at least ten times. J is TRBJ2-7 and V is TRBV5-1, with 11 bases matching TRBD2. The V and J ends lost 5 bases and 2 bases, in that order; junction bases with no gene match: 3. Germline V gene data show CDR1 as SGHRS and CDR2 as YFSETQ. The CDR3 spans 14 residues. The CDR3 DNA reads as TGCGCCAGCAGGACGACTAGCGGGACCTACGAGCAGTACTTC. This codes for CASRTTSGTYEQYF.

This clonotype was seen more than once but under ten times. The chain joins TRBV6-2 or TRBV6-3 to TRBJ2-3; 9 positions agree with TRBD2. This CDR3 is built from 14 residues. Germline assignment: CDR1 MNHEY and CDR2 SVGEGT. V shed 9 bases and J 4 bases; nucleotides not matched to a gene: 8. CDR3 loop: CASRQGLAADTQYF. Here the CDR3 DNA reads TGTGCCAGTCGACAGGGACTAGCCGCAGATACGCAGTATTTT.

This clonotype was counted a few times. CDR3 in DNA: TGTGCCAGCAGTGAAGCGTCCCAGGGAGGCGGCTACACCTTC. Its translation is CASSEASQGGGYTF. The genes are TRBV2 and TRBJ1-2, with D perhaps matching TRBD1 (5 bases). The V gene's germline CDR1 is SNHLY and CDR2 FYNNEI. The CDR3 consists of 14 residues. V gave up 0 bases and J gave up 8 bases, with 13 bases separating them.

The CDR3: CASSTSPLSGRQTKETQYF. The CDR3 bases are TGTGCCAGCAGCACCTCGCCCCTTAGCGGGAGACAAACTAAAGAGACCCAGTACTTC. This sequence joins TRBV7-8 and TRBJ2-5, with 9 bases fitting TRBD2. CDR3 length: 19 residues. Looked up from germline, CDR1 is SGHVS and CDR2 is FQNEAQ. Trimming cost V 5 bases and J 3 bases; bases outside gene matches: 19.

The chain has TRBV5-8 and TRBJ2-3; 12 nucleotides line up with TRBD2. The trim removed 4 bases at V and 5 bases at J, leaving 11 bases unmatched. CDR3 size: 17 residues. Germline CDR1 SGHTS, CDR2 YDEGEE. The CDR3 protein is CASSLGLAGRGGDTQYF. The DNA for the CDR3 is TGTGCCAGCAGCCTTGGACTAGCGGGACGGGGTGGAGATACGCAGTATTTT.

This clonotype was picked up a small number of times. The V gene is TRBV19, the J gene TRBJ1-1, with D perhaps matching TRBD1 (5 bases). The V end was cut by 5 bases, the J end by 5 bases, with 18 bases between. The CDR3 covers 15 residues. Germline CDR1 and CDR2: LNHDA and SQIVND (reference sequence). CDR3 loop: CASSSVRAGYTEAFF. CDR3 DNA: TGTGCCAGTAGTTCTGTCAGGGCTGGGTATACTGAAGCTTTCTTT. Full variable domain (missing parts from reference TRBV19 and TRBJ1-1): DGGITQSPKYLFRKEGQNVTLSCEQNLNHDAMYWYRQDPGQGLRLIYYSQIVNDFQKGDIAEGYSVSREKKESFPLTVTSAQKNPTAFYLCASSSVRAGYTEAFFGQGTRLTVV.

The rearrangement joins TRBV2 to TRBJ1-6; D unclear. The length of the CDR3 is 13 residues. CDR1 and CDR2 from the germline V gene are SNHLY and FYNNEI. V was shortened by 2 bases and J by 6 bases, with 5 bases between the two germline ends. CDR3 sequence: CASSEQLNSPLHF. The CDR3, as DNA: TGTGCCAGCAGTGAACAGCTTAATTCACCCCTCCACTTT. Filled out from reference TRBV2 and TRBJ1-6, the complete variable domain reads EPEVTQTPSHQVTQMGQEVILRCVPISNHLYFYWYRQILGQKVEFLVSFYNNEISEKSEIFDDQFSVERPDGSNFTLKIRSTKLEDSAMYFCASSEQLNSPLHFGNGTRLTVT.

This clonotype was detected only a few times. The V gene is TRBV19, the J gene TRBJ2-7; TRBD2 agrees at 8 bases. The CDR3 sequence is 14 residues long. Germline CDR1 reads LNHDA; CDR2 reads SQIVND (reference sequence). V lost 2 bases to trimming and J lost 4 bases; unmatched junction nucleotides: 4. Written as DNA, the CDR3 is TGTGCCAGTAGTATAAGCGGGAGAGGTTACGAGCAGTACTTC. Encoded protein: CASSISGRGYEQYF.

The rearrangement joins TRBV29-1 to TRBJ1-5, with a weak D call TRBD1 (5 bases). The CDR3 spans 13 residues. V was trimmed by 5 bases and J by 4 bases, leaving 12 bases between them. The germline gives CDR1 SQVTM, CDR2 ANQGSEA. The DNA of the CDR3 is TGCAGCGTTCAAGGGGCCCCAAATCAGCCCCAGCATTTT. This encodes CSVQGAPNQPQHF.

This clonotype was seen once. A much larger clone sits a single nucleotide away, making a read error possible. DNA of the CDR3: TGTGCCATCGGTAGGGTGGTAGCGGGAGAAGAGACCCAGTACTTC. Translation gives CAIGRVVAGEETQYF. The chain joins TRBV10-3 to TRBJ2-5; the match to TRBD2 covers 9 bases. Germline CDR1 and CDR2: ENHRY and SYGVKD. The CDR3 is 15 amino acids. J was trimmed by 3 bases and V by 8 bases; bases with no gene match: 10.

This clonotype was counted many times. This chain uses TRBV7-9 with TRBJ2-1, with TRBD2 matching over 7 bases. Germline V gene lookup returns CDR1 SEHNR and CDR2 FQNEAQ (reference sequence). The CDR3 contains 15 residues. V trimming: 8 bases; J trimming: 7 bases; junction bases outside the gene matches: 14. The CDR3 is CASGRAGDKENEQFF. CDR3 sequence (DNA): TGTGCCAGCGGGCGGGCGGGAGACAAAGAAAATGAGCAGTTCTTC. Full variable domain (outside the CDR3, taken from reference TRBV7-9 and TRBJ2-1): DTGVSQNPRHKITKRGQNVTFRCDPISEHNRLYWYRQTLGQGPEFLTYFQNEAQLEKSRLLSDRFSAERPKGSFSTLEIQRTEQGDSAMYLCASGRAGDKENEQFFGPGTRLTVL.

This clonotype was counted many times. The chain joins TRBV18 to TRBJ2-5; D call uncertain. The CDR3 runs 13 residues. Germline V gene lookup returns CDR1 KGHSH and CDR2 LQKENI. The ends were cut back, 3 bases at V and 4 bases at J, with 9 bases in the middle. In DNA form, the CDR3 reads TGTGCCAGCTCACCCCAGTCCGCAGAGACCCAGTACTTC. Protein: CASSPQSAETQYF.

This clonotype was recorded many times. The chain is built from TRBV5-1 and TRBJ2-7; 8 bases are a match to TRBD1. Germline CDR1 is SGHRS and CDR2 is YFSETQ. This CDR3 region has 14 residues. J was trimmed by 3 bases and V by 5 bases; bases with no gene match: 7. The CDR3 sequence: CASSMTGESYEQYF. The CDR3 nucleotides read TGCGCCAGCAGTATGACAGGGGAAAGCTACGAGCAGTACTTC.

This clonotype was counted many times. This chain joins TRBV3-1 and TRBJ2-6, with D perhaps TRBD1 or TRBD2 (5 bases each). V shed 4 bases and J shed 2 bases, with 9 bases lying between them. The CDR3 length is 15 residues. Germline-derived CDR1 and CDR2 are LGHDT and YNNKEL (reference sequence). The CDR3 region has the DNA TGTGCCAGCAGCCTCGGGACCCCTGGGGCCAACGTCCTGACTTTC. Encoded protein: CASSLGTPGANVLTF.

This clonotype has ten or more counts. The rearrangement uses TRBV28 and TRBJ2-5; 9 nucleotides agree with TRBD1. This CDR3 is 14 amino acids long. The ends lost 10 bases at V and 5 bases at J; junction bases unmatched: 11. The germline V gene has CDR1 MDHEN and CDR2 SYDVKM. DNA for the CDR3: TGTGCCACCCATCTGCTCGGACAGGGGGAGACCCAGTACTTC. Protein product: CATHLLGQGETQYF.

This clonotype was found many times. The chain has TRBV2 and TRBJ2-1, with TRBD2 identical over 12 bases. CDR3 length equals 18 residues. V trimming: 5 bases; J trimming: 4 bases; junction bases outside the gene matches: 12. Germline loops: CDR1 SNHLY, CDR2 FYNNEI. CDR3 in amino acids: CASSKSGTSGLKYNEQFF. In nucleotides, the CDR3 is TGTGCCAGCAGTAAGTCCGGGACTAGCGGGCTGAAATACAATGAGCAGTTCTTC.

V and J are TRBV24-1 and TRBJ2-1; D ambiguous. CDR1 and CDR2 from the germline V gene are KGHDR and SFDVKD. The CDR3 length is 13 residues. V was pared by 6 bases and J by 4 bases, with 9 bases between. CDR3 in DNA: TGTGCCACCAGTCGAATCGGGTACAATGAGCAGTTCTTC. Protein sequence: CATSRIGYNEQFF.

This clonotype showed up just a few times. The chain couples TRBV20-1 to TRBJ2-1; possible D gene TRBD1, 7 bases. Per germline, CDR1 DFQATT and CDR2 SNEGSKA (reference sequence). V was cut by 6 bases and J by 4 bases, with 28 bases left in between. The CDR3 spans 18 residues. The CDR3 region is CSAPGRGGVFKRYNEQFF. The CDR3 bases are TGCAGTGCACCCGGGAGAGGGGGCGTTTTTAAGAGGTACAATGAGCAGTTCTTC.

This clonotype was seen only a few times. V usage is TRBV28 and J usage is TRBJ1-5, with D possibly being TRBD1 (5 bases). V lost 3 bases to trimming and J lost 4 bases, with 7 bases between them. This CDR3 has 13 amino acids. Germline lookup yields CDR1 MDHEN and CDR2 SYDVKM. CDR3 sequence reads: CASSFRVNQPQHF. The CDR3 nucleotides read TGTGCCAGCAGTTTCAGGGTAAATCAGCCCCAGCATTTT.